This section outlines one TCR beta chain sequence together with its context. The sample originates from a study of CXCR3-negative and CXCR3-positive naive CD8 T cells. The method, 5' RACE with UMI labels, was used to prepare the TRB cDNA libraries. One entry per CDR3 protein, without DNA, is what TCRdb gives after re-calling the 5' RACE reads. Its table lists 70,000 to 95,000 distinct CDR3 sequences. CDR1 and CDR2 (germline): DFQATT, SNEGSKA (reference sequence). This CDR3 spans 12 amino acids. Every CD8+ T cell subset underwent triplicate sorting at 300,000 cells apiece. The TCR sequence derives from a human donor in good health. Some clones in this sample may be carry-over from other donors' samples. This chain connects TRBV20-1 to TRBJ2-7; there is no DNA to check the TCRdb D call of TRBD1. Specimen: naive CXCR3- CD8+ T cells from blood. The subset here: CD45RO-CCR7+CD27+CD95- naive CD8+ T cells lacking CXCR3 (TNR3-). The CDR3 sequence is CTAGQSTNEQYF.